Below, 30 T cell receptor beta chains from the same sample are listed, as sequenced in a study of graft-versus-host responses after intestinal transplantation. No antigen has been identified for these receptors. Sequencing was performed with immunoSEQ multiplex PCR; in TCRdb, only in-frame clones are kept and a portion is missing. The table has more than 70,000 clones, roughly 90% seen once; the top ten hold 0.11%. Sequences were derived from unstimulated CD4+ T cells sorted from spleen or lymph node cells, sampled before intestinal transplant. The receptors stem from a human donor who received an intestinal transplant.

V usage is TRBV11-3 and J usage is TRBJ2-1, with D possibly being TRBD2 (6 bases). The V and J ends lost 1 base and 9 bases respectively, with 19 bases between them. The germline V gene has CDR1 SGHNT and CDR2 YENEEA. CDR3 length: 16 residues. CDR3 sequence reads: CASSLGGVPQLGEQFF. The CDR3 coding sequence is TGTGCCAGCAGCTTAGGGGGGGTCCCCCAATTGGGTGAGCAGTTCTTC. Full variable domain (remainder filled in from reference TRBV11-3 and TRBJ2-1): EAGVVQSPRYKIIEKKQPVAFWCNPISGHNTLYWYLQNLGQGPELLIRYENEEAVDDSQLPKDRFSAERLKGVDSTLKIQPAELGDSAVYLCASSLGGVPQLGEQFFGPGTRLTVL.

This clone was seen more than once but under ten times. This sequence joins TRBV6-5 and TRBJ1-6; D is perhaps TRBD1 (6 bases). The CDR3 is made up of 15 amino acids. The germline V gene has CDR1 MNHEY and CDR2 SVGAGI. V was clipped by 7 bases and J by 10 bases, with 20 bases between them. The CDR3 sequence: CASTYRVAGPSPLHF. Written as DNA, the CDR3 is TGTGCCAGCACCTACAGGGTGGCAGGGCCCTCACCCCTCCACTTT.

The chain is built from TRBV10-3 and TRBJ2-1; D may be TRBD2 (6 bases). Trimming took off 6 bases at V and 4 bases at J, with 19 bases between the two ends. The CDR3 runs to 16 residues. Germline V CDR1 and CDR2: ENHRY, SYGVKD. The CDR3 coding sequence is TGTGCCATCAGCCCAATCGCGAGAGGAGGGTACAATGAGCAGTTCTTC. Protein product: CAISPIARGGYNEQFF.

The chain couples TRBV5-1 to TRBJ2-5, with TRBD2 matching 13 bases. The germline CDR1 and CDR2 sequences are SGHRS and YFSETQ. This CDR3 has 14 amino acids. V was clipped by 4 bases and J by 5 bases; unmatched bases: 2. CDR3 sequence reads: CASSEGLAGETQYF. DNA for the CDR3: TGCGCCAGCAGCGAGGGACTAGCGGGGGAGACCCAGTACTTC.

The chain has TRBV5-8 and TRBJ1-1; D unclear. The length of the CDR3 is 14 residues. Germline lookup yields CDR1 SGHTS and CDR2 YDEGEE. With 4 bases removed from V and 4 bases from J, the gap between germline ends came to 14 bases. CDR3 DNA sequence: TGTGCCAGCAGCACCCGACAAGGCCTCACTGAAGCTTTCTTT. It codes for CASSTRQGLTEAFF.

This chain uses TRBV6-5 with TRBJ2-1; 12 bases match TRBD2. Germline V gives CDR1 MNHEY, CDR2 SVGAGI. This CDR3 region has 16 residues. Trimming took 0 bases from V and 7 from J; bases not matched to a gene: 4. In DNA, the CDR3 is TGTGCCAGCAGTTACTCGCTAGCGGGGGGGGAAAATGAGCAGTTCTTC. As protein: CASSYSLAGGENEQFF.

This clone was counted once. The J gene is TRBJ2-1, the V gene TRBV4-1; D may be TRBD2 (5 bases). Germline V CDR1 and CDR2: MGHRA, YSYEKL. Trimming removed 0 bases at V and 10 bases at J, with 10 bases between. The CDR3 spans 13 residues. CDR3 region: CASSQEGGGEQFF. In DNA form, the CDR3 reads TGCGCCAGCAGCCAAGAAGGAGGAGGAGAGCAGTTCTTC.

V usage is TRBV4-2 and J usage is TRBJ1-4; no definite D call. V was pared by 0 bases and J by 8 bases, with 4 bases between. The germline CDR1 and CDR2 sequences are LGHNA and YNFKEQ. CDR3 length: 12 amino acids. In DNA, the CDR3 is TGTGCCAGCAGCCAAGAACGGGAAAAACTGTTTTTT. It is translated as CASSQEREKLFF.

V usage is TRBV9 and J usage is TRBJ2-1, with D perhaps matching TRBD2 (5 bases). CDR1 and CDR2 (germline): SGDLS, YYNGEE. CDR3 size: 15 residues. V dropped 4 bases and J dropped 0 bases, with 11 bases sitting between them. CDR3 nucleotides: TGTGCCAGCAGCCCCATGGGGAGCTCCTACAATGAGCAGTTCTTC. The encoded protein is CASSPMGSSYNEQFF.

This clone is a singleton in its sample. This chain links TRBV5-5 with TRBJ2-3; 10 bases line up with TRBD2. The CDR3 length is 14 residues. The trim removed 4 bases at V and 6 bases at J, leaving 5 bases unmatched. Germline V CDR1 and CDR2: SGHKS, YYEKEE (reference sequence). As DNA, the CDR3 is TGTGCCAGCAGCGGGGGGACTAGCGTCGATACGCAGTATTTT. Translation gives CASSGGTSVDTQYF.

The chain has TRBV2 and TRBJ1-2, with 7 bases that match TRBD1. The CDR3 extends over 15 amino acids. CDR1 and CDR2 (germline): SNHLY, FYNNEI. J gave up 5 bases and V 6 bases, and 12 bases lay outside the gene matches. The CDR3 loop reads CASSLNHRDRYGYTF. In DNA, the CDR3 is TGTGCCAGCAGCCTCAACCACCGGGACAGATATGGCTACACCTTC.

V and J are TRBV19 and TRBJ1-6; D gene uncertain. This CDR3 comprises 15 residues. Germline V gives CDR1 LNHDA, CDR2 SQIVND (reference sequence). V was clipped by 1 base and J by 6 bases, with 10 bases between them. CDR3: CASSIVKSGNSPLHF. The CDR3 coding sequence is TGTGCCAGTAGTATAGTGAAATCGGGTAATTCACCCCTCCACTTT.

The CDR3 DNA sequence: TGTGCCAGCAGCTGGGACACAGAGCAGTACTTC. It encodes CASSWDTEQYF. V and J are TRBV5-6 and TRBJ2-7; weak D call: TRBD1 (6 bases). Germline V lookup: CDR1 SGHDT, CDR2 YYEEEE. The CDR3 loop spans 11 amino acids. The V end lost 3 bases, the J end lost 7 bases, and 8 bases lay between the germline ends.

This clone was observed once. The chain has TRBV6-5 and TRBJ2-5; TRBD2 might be the D (5 bases). The V gene lost 0 bases and the J gene lost 5 bases, with 16 bases spanning the gap. The germline V gene has CDR1 MNHEY and CDR2 SVGAGI. The CDR3 is made up of 16 amino acids. The CDR3 region is CASSYSTTLGVETQYF. The CDR3 DNA sequence: TGTGCCAGCAGTTACTCGACGACACTGGGAGTGGAGACCCAGTACTTC.

The chain uses TRBV12-5 and TRBJ1-2; no clear D gene. The V and J ends lost 0 bases and 8 bases respectively, with 13 bases between them. CDR3 size: 14 residues. The germline V gene encodes CDR1 LGHNT and CDR2 FRNRAP. The CDR3 loop reads CASGLVGPTGGYTF. CDR3 bases: TGTGCTAGTGGTTTGGTAGGGCCCACGGGGGGCTACACCTTC. The full variable domain, completed using reference TRBV12-5 and TRBJ1-2, is DARVTQTPRHKVTEMGQEVTMRCQPILGHNTVFWYRQTMMQGLELLAYFRNRAPLDDSGMPKDRFSAEMPDATLATLKIQPSEPRDSAVYFCASGLVGPTGGYTFGSGTRLTVV.

CDR3 nucleotide sequence: TGTGCCAGCGGTAACAGGGGGGGCCGCGAGCCCCAGCATTTT. Translated, it gives CASGNRGGREPQHF. The V call is TRBV2, the J call TRBJ1-5; 8 bases are a match to TRBD1. Per germline, CDR1 SNHLY and CDR2 FYNNEI. The length of the CDR3 is 14 residues. V dropped 8 bases and J dropped 8; count of bases not matched to a gene: 11.

The chain joins TRBV18 to TRBJ2-7; 7 positions agree with TRBD1. The CDR3 contains 15 residues. With 2 bases clipped from V and 3 bases from J, the junction kept 7 bases outside the gene matches. CDR1 is KGHSH and CDR2 is LQKENI in the germline V gene. The CDR3 DNA reads TGTGCCAGCTCACCATCGCTCGACAGGGTCTACGAGCAGTACTTC. Protein product: CASSPSLDRVYEQYF.

This sequence joins TRBV18 and TRBJ1-1; D not certain. V lost 4 bases to trimming and J lost 1 base, with 4 bases between them. Germline V gives CDR1 KGHSH, CDR2 LQKENI. This CDR3 is built from 12 residues. The CDR3 DNA reads TGTGCCAGCTCACTCCAGAACACTGAAGCTTTCTTT. Its protein is CASSLQNTEAFF.

The gene calls are TRBV2 and TRBJ1-6; D might be TRBD1 (6 bases). The CDR3 spans 15 residues. Germline assignment: CDR1 SNHLY and CDR2 FYNNEI. V was clipped by 6 bases and J by 7 bases, with 16 bases between them. The CDR3 DNA reads as TGTGCCAGCAGAGTCCTACAGGGCCCGAATTCACCCCTCCACTTT. This translates into CASRVLQGPNSPLHF.

The V and J genes are TRBV11-2 and TRBJ1-3; no clear D gene. This CDR3 comprises 13 residues. V dropped 3 bases and J dropped 2 bases, with 5 bases sitting between them. Looked up from germline, CDR1 is SGHAT and CDR2 is FQNNGV. The CDR3 sequence is CASSLVAGNTIYF. The DNA for the CDR3 is TGTGCCAGCAGCTTGGTAGCTGGAAACACCATATATTTT.

The chain combines TRBV2 with TRBJ2-7, with 7 bases lining up with TRBD2. V trimming: 6 bases; J trimming: 0 bases; junction bases outside the gene matches: 8. This CDR3 has 15 residues. The germline V gene encodes CDR1 SNHLY and CDR2 FYNNEI. Here the CDR3 DNA reads TGTGCCAGCAGAGCCTCTAGCGGCAGCTCCTACGAGCAGTACTTC. It is translated as CASRASSGSSYEQYF.

The V call is TRBV2, the J call TRBJ1-1, with D possibly being TRBD1 (5 bases). This CDR3 has 15 amino acids. The germline CDR1 and CDR2 sequences are SNHLY and FYNNEI. The V end lost 8 bases, the J end lost 0 bases, and 16 bases lay between the germline ends. The DNA for the CDR3 is TGTGCCAGCGGCCAGGGCCCTGTGATGAACACTGAAGCTTTCTTT. Protein sequence: CASGQGPVMNTEAFF.

The rearrangement links TRBV5-1 to TRBJ1-4, with TRBD1 identical over 8 bases. Germline CDR1 reads SGHRS; CDR2 reads YFSETQ. Trimming at V came to 3 bases and at J to 2 bases, leaving 3 bases not matched to a gene. CDR3 length: 15 residues. The CDR3 sequence: CASSSAGGTNEKLFF. The CDR3 coding sequence is TGCGCCAGCAGCTCCGCAGGGGGCACTAATGAAAAACTGTTTTTT.

V gene TRBV19 combines with J gene TRBJ2-1; D perhaps matches TRBD2 (6 bases). V lost 8 bases and J lost 6, with 17 bases in between. Germline V gene sequence: CDR1 LNHDA, CDR2 SQIVND (reference sequence). CDR3 length: 14 amino acids. The CDR3 region is CASRRRVLSNEQFF. The CDR3 DNA follows: TGTGCCAGTCGTAGGAGGGTTCTCTCCAATGAGCAGTTCTTC.

The chain employs TRBV7-2 and TRBJ2-5, with 11 bases fitting TRBD1. The ends lost 5 bases at V and 4 bases at J; junction bases unmatched: 6. Per germline, CDR1 SGHTA and CDR2 FQGNSA. This CDR3 region has 15 residues. The CDR3 nucleotides are TGTGCCAGCAGCCTTCCCGGACAGGGGGCAGAGACCCAGTACTTC. This gives the protein CASSLPGQGAETQYF.

The chain joins TRBV4-1 to TRBJ2-3; a weak D match, TRBD1 (5 bases). Germline CDR1 reads MGHRA; CDR2 reads YSYEKL. The CDR3 contains 16 residues. Trimming shortened V by 0 bases and J by 6 bases, and 16 bases separated the two germline ends. Here the CDR3 reads CASSQDGQGLGDTQYF. The CDR3 DNA follows: TGCGCCAGCAGCCAAGATGGGCAGGGCCTGGGGGATACGCAGTATTTT.

The genes are TRBV11-1 and TRBJ2-1; TRBD2 agrees at 12 bases. CDR3 length equals 17 residues. CDR1 is SGHAT and CDR2 is FQDESV in the germline V gene (reference sequence). V lost 2 bases to trimming and J lost 9 bases; unmatched junction nucleotides: 11. CDR3 sequence (DNA): TGTGCCAGCAGCTTACGCCCGACGGGACTAGCGGGCCCTGAGCAGTTCTTC. It encodes CASSLRPTGLAGPEQFF.

The rearrangement links TRBV11-3 to TRBJ2-7, with D possibly TRBD2 on 6 matching bases. CDR3 length: 13 amino acids. The V end was cut by 5 bases, the J end by 3 bases, with 11 bases between. Germline V gene sequence: CDR1 SGHNT, CDR2 YENEEA. Written as DNA, the CDR3 is TGTGCCAGCAGCCGGGGGACCATCTACGAGCAGTACTTC. Protein: CASSRGTIYEQYF.

The chain links TRBV6-5 to TRBJ1-1, with D perhaps TRBD1 (5 bases). The CDR3 is 15 residues long. The germline gives CDR1 MNHEY, CDR2 SVGAGI. Trimming took 2 bases from V and 4 from J, leaving 14 bases between them. CDR3 DNA: TGTGCCAGCAGTTACGGGGGAGGGTGGGTCACTGAAGCTTTCTTT. This gives the protein CASSYGGGWVTEAFF.

V is TRBV9 and J is TRBJ2-7; D possibly corresponds to TRBD2 (6 bases). This CDR3 is built from 14 residues. V dropped 3 bases and J dropped 2 bases, with 12 bases sitting between them. The germline gives CDR1 SGDLS, CDR2 YYNGEE. This chain's CDR3 is CASSAAASAYEQYF. CDR3 DNA: TGTGCCAGCAGCGCAGCGGCTAGCGCCTACGAGCAGTACTTC.